This T cell receptor (beta chain) was observed in a study of graft-versus-host responses after intestinal transplantation. Turning to the study itself: Recipients obtained multivisceral, liver-intestinal, or isolated intestinal transplants.

This clone was observed a single time. Its target is unknown. V was cut by 0 bases and J by 1 base, with 9 bases left in between. Germline V gives CDR1 SGDLS, CDR2 YYNGEE. The CDR3 consists of 15 residues. Profiling relied on immunoSEQ multiplex PCR, and the TCRdb table lists in-frame clones only, not all of them. The sample has roughly 81,000 clones, 82% seen once. General study points: The marrow of recipients harbored GvH clones, and ileum or blood showed some of them first.

The V gene is TRBV9, the J gene TRBJ2-3, with D perhaps matching TRBD2 (6 bases). The specimen comprised unstimulated CD4+ T cells sorted from spleen or lymph node cells, sampled before intestinal transplant. This clonotype was obtained from a human donor who received an intestinal transplant. As DNA, the CDR3 is TGTGCCAGCAGCGTAGTGGCTAGCGGCACAGATACGCAGTATTTT. This encodes CASSVVASGTDTQYF.